This TCR beta chain came from a study of blood T cells in healthy people across ages (dated by TCRdb to the mid-2010s). About the study as a whole: In model experiments, template switching captured about one uniquely barcoded TCR beta cDNA molecule for every two T cells. Age-related changes in TCR beta repertoire diversity were measured in the study by deep sequencing normalized with unique cDNA molecular identifiers. The donors were divided into four age groups: young (average around 16 years), middle-aged (under 40), aged (about 61) and long-lived (82). Donors of different ages were randomly distributed across sequencing lanes to avoid experimental bias. Using the same blood draw, the study looked at two additional independent replicas of 1 million unique cDNA reads for two donors, one aged 18 to 30 and the other aged 80 or older. On the study overall, not on this receptor specifically: Observed TCR beta diversity per million T cells fell roughly linearly with age, and a significant reduction was already apparent by age about 43. Estimates of total diversity based on one million sequenced T cells were considered lower bounds and underestimates. Conclusive comparison of naive and antigen-experienced compartments was prevented by the profiling of bulk unsorted PBMCs. There was a strong correlation between observed TCR beta diversity and the percentage of naive T cells measured by flow cytometry. The long-lived group showed more naive CD4+ T cells, fewer expanded clones and increased TCR diversity than the aged group, suggesting age selection. Because the CMV infection status of the donors was unknown, age-related changes in expanded clonotypes may potentially have been confounded.

On this clonotype itself: Its binding antigen is unknown. No per-base quality is available; no much larger clone lies one base away.

Donors were roughly 40 systemically healthy Caucasian individuals from Russia aged roughly 6 to 90 years. Ten milliliters of peripheral blood were drawn from each donor into EDTA-treated Vacutainer tubes. Ficoll-Paque density-gradient centrifugation was used to isolate PBMCs, with at least 6.5 million per sample. Total RNA, at least 6 micrograms per sample, was extracted from PBMCs with Trizol reagent. Naive CD45RAhigh/CD27high T cell percentages were measured by flow cytometry on a PBMC aliquot from every donor. Library method: 5' RACE. TCRdb records Illumina HiSeq 2500 as the sequencer. The second PCR ran for roughly 6 to 11 cycles and used a J-beta primer mix along with a sample-barcoded 5' primer. Each TCR beta cDNA molecule received a unique molecular identifier from a template-switch 5' adaptor carrying 12 random nucleotides. Each sample yielded at least 3 million CDR3-containing paired-end reads. All of the RNA was converted into first-strand cDNA using the Mint cDNA synthesis kit, with a TRBC-specific oligonucleotide serving as the primer. Following uracil-DNA glycosylase treatment, all cDNA underwent a first 18-cycle PCR with the universal primers M1SS and BC2_uni_R. The paper's data handling went like this. For normalization, 1 million high-quality reads were randomly selected from each sample, with every read carrying a distinct molecular identifier. Instead of being binned into consensus sequences, reads with shared molecular identifiers were discarded. MiTCR, set to a Q25 quality threshold and the strictest error-elimination algorithm, was used for CDR3 identification, clonotype clustering and error correction. A nonparametric unseen species model with Euler transformation was used to estimate lower-bound total TCR beta diversity. Using fastp at Q25 and MiXCR, TCRdb reprocessed the public reads and kept productive beta chains. CDR3 protein duplicates are merged, each entry listing the most common genes and DNA. TCRdb assigned the V and J calls; the authors' analysis was not used. Across this sample there are about 590,000 distinct CDR3 sequences, with approximately 30% seen only once. 15% to 19% of the sample comes from the top ten.

The sequence derives from a woman aged 80 or over in good health. Sequenced material: blood.

The DNA reads as follows: TGCAGTGCTAGGTTGCCCAGGACCAAAAACATTCAGTACTTC. This yields the protein CSARLPRTKNIQYF. Recombination linked TRBV20-1 to TRBJ2-5; the D gene is unclear. The J call may be wrong; the DNA end is better matched by TRBJ2-4. The CDR3 measures 14 amino acids from cysteine to phenylalanine. Kept here is only the CDR3 DNA, which spans 42 bases and is read in frame from base 1. For CDR1 and CDR2, the germline V gene (reference sequence) lists DFQATT and SNEGSKA.